These 10 T cell receptor beta chains were sequenced from one sample in a study of blood T cell repertoires in COVID-19. Clones were read by immunoSEQ multiplex PCR, and TCRdb kept only the in-frame ones, dropping some. This sample yields just over 150,000 clones, of which 85% are seen a single time; 3% to 3.5% belongs to the top ten. Sequencing input: peripheral blood. These receptors were obtained from a human donor with acute or convalescent COVID-19. The donor label of this sample is uncertain.

The chain employs TRBV7-6 and TRBJ1-5; perhaps TRBD1 as D (5 bases). Between the trimmed V and J ends, which lost 5 bases and 4 bases, there was a span of 15 bases. The CDR3 is made up of 15 amino acids. CDR1 is SGHVS and CDR2 is FNYEAQ in the germline V gene. The CDR3 protein is CASSKGGAENQPQHF. CDR3 bases: TGTGCCAGCAGCAAAGGCGGGGCAGAGAATCAGCCCCAGCATTTT.

This clone is a singleton in its sample. The chain combines TRBV5-6 with TRBJ2-7, with D perhaps matching TRBD1 (5 bases). The germline V gene has CDR1 SGHDT and CDR2 YYEEEE. The CDR3 totals 14 residues. V was shortened by 5 bases and J by 2 bases, with 14 bases between the two germline ends. The CDR3 bases are TGTGCCAGCAGTTTTCGGGCAGGGACCTACGAGCAGTACTTC. This encodes CASSFRAGTYEQYF.

The chain has TRBV18 and TRBJ1-2, with D unresolved. The CDR3 loop spans 15 amino acids. The V gene's germline CDR1 is KGHSH and CDR2 LQKENI. V lost 5 bases to trimming and J lost 4 bases, with 17 bases between them. The CDR3 protein is CASSFSGPRVYGYTF. As DNA, the CDR3 is TGTGCCAGCTCATTTTCCGGGCCGCGGGTCTATGGCTACACCTTC.

V and J are TRBV18 and TRBJ1-5, with a tentative D call TRBD1 (6 bases). The V end was cut by 2 bases, the J end by 5 bases, with 10 bases between. Germline loops: CDR1 KGHSH, CDR2 LQKENI. The CDR3 extends over 14 amino acids. The CDR3, as DNA: TGTGCCAGCTCACCAAAGGCAGGGGATCAGCCCCAGCATTTT. Residues: CASSPKAGDQPQHF. The full variable domain, with the rest looked up from reference TRBV18 and TRBJ1-5, is NAGVMQNPRHLVRRRGQEARLRCSPMKGHSHVYWYRQLPEEGLKFMVYLQKENIIDESGMPKERFSAEFPKEGPSILRIQQVVRGDSAAYFCASSPKAGDQPQHFGDGTRLSIL.

V gene TRBV9 combines with J gene TRBJ1-2; tentative D call: TRBD1 (6 bases). Germline loops: CDR1 SGDLS, CDR2 YYNGEE. The CDR3 runs to 18 residues. V lost 1 base and J 1 base, leaving 20 bases between the germline ends. The CDR3 nucleotides read TGTGCCAGCAGCGTAAAGGGGGTTATGATCCGGGGTAACTATGGCTACACCTTC. It is translated as CASSVKGVMIRGNYGYTF.

The chain has TRBV11-2 and TRBJ2-2; D ambiguous. Trimming removed 4 bases at V and 0 bases at J, with 6 bases between. CDR1 is SGHAT, CDR2 FQNNGV, per germline. The CDR3 consists of 14 residues. CDR3 in DNA: TGTGCCAGCAGCTCCTCAGCGAACACCGGGGAGCTGTTTTTT. This translates into CASSSSANTGELFF.

This clone appeared a few times. The chain is built from TRBV19 and TRBJ2-7; the D gene is possibly TRBD1 (5 bases). The CDR3 extends over 16 amino acids. Trimming left V 7 bases short and J 0 bases short, with 19 bases between. In germline, CDR1 is LNHDA, CDR2 SQIVND (reference sequence). CDR3 in DNA: TGTGCCAGTACCGTTGGCAGGGCCGGTCGCTCCTACGAGCAGTACTTC. It codes for CASTVGRAGRSYEQYF.

The gene calls are TRBV15 and TRBJ1-5; no reliable D call. The CDR3 contains 15 residues. In germline, CDR1 is LNHNV, CDR2 YYDKDF (reference sequence). V was trimmed by 5 bases and J by 2 bases, leaving 13 bases between them. The CDR3 coding sequence is TGTGCCACCAGCGGGGTGCGAGCGGGCAATCAGCCCCAGCATTTT. Translated, it gives CATSGVRAGNQPQHF.

The CDR3 sequence is CASSRTDRYGYTF. The CDR3 DNA follows: TGTGCCAGCAGTCGGACAGACCGCTATGGCTACACCTTC. The chain recombines TRBV6-5 with TRBJ1-2; D might be TRBD1 (6 bases). The CDR3 sequence is 13 residues long. Trimming left V 5 bases short and J 4 bases short, with 11 bases between. Germline CDR1 is MNHEY and CDR2 is SVGAGI.

The chain joins TRBV11-3 to TRBJ2-3; 7 nucleotides agree with TRBD1. CDR1 and CDR2 (germline): SGHNT, YENEEA. The CDR3 extends over 15 amino acids. The ends lost 5 bases at V and 4 bases at J; junction bases unmatched: 9. CDR3 residues: CASSAQGPSSDTQYF. The CDR3 DNA reads TGTGCCAGCAGCGCACAGGGGCCCAGCTCAGATACGCAGTATTTT.